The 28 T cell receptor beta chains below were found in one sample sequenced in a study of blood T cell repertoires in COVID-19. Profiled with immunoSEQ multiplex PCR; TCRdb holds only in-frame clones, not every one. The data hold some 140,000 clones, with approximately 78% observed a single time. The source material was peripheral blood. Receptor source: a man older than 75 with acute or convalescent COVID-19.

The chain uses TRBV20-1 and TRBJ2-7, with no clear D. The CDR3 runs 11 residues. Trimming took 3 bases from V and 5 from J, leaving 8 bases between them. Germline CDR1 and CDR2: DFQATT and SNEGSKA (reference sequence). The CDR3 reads CSASSANEQYV. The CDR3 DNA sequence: TGCAGTGCTAGCTCCGCGAACGAGCAGTACGTC.

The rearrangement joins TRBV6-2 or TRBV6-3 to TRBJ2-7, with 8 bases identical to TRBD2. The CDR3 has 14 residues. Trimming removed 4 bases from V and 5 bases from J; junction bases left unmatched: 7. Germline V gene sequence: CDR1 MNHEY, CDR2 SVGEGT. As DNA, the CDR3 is TGTGCCAGCAGTTCCCAAGCGGGGGCGGACGAGCAGTACTTC. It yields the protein CASSSQAGADEQYF.

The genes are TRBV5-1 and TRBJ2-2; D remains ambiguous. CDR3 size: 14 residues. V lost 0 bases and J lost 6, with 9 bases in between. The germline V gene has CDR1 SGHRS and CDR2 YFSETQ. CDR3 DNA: TGCGCCAGCAGCTTGGTTCTGGGCGCCGGGGAGCTGTTTTTT. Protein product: CASSLVLGAGELFF.

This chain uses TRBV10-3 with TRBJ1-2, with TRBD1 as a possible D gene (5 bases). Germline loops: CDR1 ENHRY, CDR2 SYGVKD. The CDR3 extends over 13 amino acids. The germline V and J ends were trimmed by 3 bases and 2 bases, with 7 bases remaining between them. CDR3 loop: CAISEDSNYGYTF. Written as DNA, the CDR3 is TGTGCCATCAGTGAAGACAGCAACTATGGCTACACCTTC.

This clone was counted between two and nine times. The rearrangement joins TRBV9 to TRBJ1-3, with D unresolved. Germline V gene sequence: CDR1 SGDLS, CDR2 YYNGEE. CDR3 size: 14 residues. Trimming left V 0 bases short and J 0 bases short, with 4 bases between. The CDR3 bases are TGTGCCAGCAGCGTAGACACCTCTGGAAACACCATATATTTT. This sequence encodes CASSVDTSGNTIYF.

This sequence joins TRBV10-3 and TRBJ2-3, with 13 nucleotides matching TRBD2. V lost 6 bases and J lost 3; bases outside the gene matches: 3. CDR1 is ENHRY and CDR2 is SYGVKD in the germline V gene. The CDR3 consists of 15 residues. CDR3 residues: CAISLLAGGTDTQYF. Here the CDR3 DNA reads TGTGCCATCAGCCTACTAGCGGGGGGGACAGATACGCAGTATTTT.

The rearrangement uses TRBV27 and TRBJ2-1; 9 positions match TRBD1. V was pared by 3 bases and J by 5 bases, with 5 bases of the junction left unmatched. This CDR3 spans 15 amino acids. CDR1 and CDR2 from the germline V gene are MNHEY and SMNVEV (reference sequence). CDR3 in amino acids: CASSFTGGGDNEQFF. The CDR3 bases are TGTGCCAGCAGTTTCACAGGGGGCGGGGACAATGAGCAGTTCTTC.

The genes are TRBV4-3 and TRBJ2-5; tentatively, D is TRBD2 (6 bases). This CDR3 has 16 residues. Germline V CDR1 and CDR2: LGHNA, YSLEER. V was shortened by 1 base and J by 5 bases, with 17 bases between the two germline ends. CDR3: CASSQGGIVSGETQYF. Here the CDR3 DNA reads TGCGCCAGCAGCCAAGGGGGTATTGTGAGCGGGGAGACCCAGTACTTC.

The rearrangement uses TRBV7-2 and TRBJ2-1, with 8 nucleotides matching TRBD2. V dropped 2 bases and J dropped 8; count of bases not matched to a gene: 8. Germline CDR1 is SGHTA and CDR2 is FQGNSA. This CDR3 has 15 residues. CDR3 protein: CASSLIGGGPHEQFF. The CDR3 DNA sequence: TGTGCCAGCAGCTTAATCGGCGGGGGGCCGCATGAGCAGTTCTTC.

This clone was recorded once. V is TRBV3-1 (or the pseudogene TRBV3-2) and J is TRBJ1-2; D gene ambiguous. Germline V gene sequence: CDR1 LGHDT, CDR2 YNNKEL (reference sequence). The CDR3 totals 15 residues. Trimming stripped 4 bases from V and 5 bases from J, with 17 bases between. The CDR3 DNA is TGTGCCAGCAGCCGAGGGCCGGCAGGAGGATATGGCTACACCTTC. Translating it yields CASSRGPAGGYGYTF.

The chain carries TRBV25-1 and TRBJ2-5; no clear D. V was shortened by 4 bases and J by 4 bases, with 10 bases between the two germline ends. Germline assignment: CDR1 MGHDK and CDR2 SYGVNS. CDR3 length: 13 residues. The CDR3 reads CASSVFRGETQYF. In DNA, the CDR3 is TGTGCCAGCAGTGTTTTCCGCGGAGAGACCCAGTACTTC.

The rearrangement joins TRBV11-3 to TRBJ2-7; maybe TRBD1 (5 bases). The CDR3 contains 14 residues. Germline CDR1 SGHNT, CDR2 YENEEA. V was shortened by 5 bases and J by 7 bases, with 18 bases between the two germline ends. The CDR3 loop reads CASSPRLTVWEQYF. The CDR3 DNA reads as TGTGCCAGCAGCCCCCGTCTGACAGTCTGGGAGCAGTACTTC.

For the CDR3, the DNA is TGTGCCAGCCGCAAACAGGGGACAGGGTCTTACGAGCAGTACTTC. Translation gives CASRKQGTGSYEQYF. This rearrangement joins TRBV27 to TRBJ2-7; 9 bases agree with TRBD1. The V and J ends lost 8 bases and 4 bases, in that order; junction bases with no gene match: 12. Germline V gene sequence: CDR1 MNHEY, CDR2 SMNVEV (reference sequence). The CDR3 is made up of 15 amino acids.

The CDR3 DNA follows: TGTGCCAGCAGACCACGGACAGACCCCTATGGCTACACCTTC. Translating gives CASRPRTDPYGYTF. The chain combines TRBV27 with TRBJ1-2; possibly TRBD1 for D (6 bases). Per germline, CDR1 MNHEY and CDR2 SMNVEV (reference sequence). The length of the CDR3 is 14 residues. The V gene lost 6 bases and the J gene lost 4 bases, with 15 bases spanning the gap.

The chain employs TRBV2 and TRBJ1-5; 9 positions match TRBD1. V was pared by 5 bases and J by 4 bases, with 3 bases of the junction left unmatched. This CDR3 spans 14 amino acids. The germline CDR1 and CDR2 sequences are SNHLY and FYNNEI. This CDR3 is CASSPTGGNQPQHF. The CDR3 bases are TGTGCCAGCAGTCCGACAGGGGGAAATCAGCCCCAGCATTTT.

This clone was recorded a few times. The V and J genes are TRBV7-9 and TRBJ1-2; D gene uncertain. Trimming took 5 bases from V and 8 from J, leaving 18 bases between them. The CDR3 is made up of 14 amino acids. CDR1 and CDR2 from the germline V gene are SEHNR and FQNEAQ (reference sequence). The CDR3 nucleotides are TGTGCCAGCAGCCCTTTTCACCCCTCTCTAGGCTACACCTTC. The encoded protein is CASSPFHPSLGYTF.

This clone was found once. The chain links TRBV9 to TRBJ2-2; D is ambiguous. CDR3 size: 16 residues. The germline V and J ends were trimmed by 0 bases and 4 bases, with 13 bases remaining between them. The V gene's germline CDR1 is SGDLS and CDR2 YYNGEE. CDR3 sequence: CASSVDHGSGTGELFF. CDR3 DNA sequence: TGTGCCAGCAGCGTAGATCACGGGTCGGGCACCGGGGAGCTGTTTTTT.

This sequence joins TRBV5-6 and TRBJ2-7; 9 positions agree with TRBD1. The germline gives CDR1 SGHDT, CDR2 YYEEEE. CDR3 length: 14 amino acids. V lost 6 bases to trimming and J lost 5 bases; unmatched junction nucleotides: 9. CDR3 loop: CASNPDRGRHEQYF. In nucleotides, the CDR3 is TGTGCCAGCAATCCGGACAGGGGAAGGCACGAGCAGTACTTC.

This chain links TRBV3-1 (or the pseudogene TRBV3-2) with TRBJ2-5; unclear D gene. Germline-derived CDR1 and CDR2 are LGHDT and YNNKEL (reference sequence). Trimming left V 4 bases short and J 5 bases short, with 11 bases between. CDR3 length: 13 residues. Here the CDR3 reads CASSPTSRETQYF. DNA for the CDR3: TGTGCCAGCAGCCCAACCTCCCGGGAGACCCAGTACTTC.

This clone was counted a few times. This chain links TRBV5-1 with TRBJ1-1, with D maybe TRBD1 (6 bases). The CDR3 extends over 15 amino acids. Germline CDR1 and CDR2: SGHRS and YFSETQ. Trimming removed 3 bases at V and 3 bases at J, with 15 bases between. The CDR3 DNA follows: TGCGCCAGCAGCTCAGAGCGGGGGCCGGACACTGAAGCTTTCTTT. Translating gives CASSSERGPDTEAFF.

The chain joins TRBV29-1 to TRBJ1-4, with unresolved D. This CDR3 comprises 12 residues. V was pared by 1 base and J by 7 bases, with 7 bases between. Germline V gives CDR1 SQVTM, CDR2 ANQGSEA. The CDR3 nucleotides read TGCAGCGTTGAAGCTGGGAGTGAAAAACTGTTTTTT. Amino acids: CSVEAGSEKLFF.

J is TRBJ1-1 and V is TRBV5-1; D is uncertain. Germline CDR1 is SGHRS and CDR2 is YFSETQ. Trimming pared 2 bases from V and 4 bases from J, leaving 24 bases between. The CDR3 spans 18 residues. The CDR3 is CASSLPGMIDRGATEAFF. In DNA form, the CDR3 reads TGCGCCAGCAGCTTACCCGGGATGATTGACCGTGGAGCCACTGAAGCTTTCTTT.

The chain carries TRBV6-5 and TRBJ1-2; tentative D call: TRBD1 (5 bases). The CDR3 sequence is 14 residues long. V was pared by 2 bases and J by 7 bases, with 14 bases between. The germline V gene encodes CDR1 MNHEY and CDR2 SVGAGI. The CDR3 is CASSYGGGFGGYTF. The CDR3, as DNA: TGTGCCAGCAGTTACGGGGGGGGATTTGGTGGCTACACCTTC.

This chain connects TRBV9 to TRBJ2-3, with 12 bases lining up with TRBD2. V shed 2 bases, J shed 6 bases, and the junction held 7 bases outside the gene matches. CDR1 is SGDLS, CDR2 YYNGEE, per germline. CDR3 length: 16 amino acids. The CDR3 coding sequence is TGTGCCAGCAGCGTTGGTCTAGCGGGGGGGCACGATACGCAGTATTTT. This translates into CASSVGLAGGHDTQYF.

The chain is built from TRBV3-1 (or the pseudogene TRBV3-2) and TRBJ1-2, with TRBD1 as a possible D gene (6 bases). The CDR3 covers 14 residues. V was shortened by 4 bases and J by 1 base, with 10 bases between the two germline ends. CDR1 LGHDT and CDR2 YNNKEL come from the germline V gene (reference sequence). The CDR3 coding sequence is TGTGCCAGCAGCCGAAGGGGGAGTAACTATGGCTACACCTTC. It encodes CASSRRGSNYGYTF.

This CDR3 reads CASSITGATTNYGYTF. CDR3 sequence (DNA): TGTGCCAGTAGTATAACAGGGGCGACAACTAACTATGGCTACACCTTC. The V gene is TRBV19, the J gene TRBJ1-2, with TRBD1 matching 7 bases. The CDR3 is 16 amino acids. CDR1 is LNHDA and CDR2 is SQIVND in the germline V gene (reference sequence). Trimming removed 2 bases from V and 0 bases from J; junction bases left unmatched: 6.

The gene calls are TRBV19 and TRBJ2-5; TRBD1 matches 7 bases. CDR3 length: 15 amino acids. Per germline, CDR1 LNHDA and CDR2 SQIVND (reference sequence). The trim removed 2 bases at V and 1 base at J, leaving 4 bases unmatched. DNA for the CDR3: TGTGCCAGTAGTATAACCGGGACAGTCCAAGAGACCCAGTACTTC. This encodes CASSITGTVQETQYF.

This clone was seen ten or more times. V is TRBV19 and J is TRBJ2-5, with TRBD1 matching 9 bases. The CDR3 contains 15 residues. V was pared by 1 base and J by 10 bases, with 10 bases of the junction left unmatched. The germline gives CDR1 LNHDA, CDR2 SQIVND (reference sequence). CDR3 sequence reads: CASSIVGQGRVGQYF. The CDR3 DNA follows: TGTGCCAGTAGTATAGTGGGACAGGGCCGGGTCGGCCAGTACTTC.